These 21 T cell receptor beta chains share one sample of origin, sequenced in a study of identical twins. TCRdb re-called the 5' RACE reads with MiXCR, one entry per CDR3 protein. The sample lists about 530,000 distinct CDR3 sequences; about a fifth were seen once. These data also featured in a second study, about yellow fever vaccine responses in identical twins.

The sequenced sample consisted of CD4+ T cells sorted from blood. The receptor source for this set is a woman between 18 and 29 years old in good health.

This CDR3 is CASSIKGSLVNEQFF. In DNA form, the CDR3 reads TGTGCCAGTAGTATTAAAGGCAGCCTCGTTAATGAGCAGTTCTTC. This chain uses TRBV19 with TRBJ2-1; unclear D gene. Between the trimmed V and J ends, which lost 3 bases and 7 bases, there was a span of 16 bases. In germline, CDR1 is LNHDA, CDR2 SQIVND (reference sequence). The CDR3 runs to 15 residues.

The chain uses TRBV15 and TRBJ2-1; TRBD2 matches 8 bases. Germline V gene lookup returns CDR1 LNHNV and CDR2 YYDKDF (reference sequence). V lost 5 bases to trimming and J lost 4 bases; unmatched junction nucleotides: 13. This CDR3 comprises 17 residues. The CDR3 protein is CATSDPRGAGAYNEQFF. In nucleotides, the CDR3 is TGTGCCACCAGCGACCCCCGGGGAGCGGGAGCTTACAATGAGCAGTTCTTC.

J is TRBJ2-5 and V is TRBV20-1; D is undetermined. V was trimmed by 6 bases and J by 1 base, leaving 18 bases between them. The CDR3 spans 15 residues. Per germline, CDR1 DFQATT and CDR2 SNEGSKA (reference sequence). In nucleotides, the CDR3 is TGCAGTGCCACCGCACCTGCCGGGCTCCAAGAGACCCAGTACTTC. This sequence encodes CSATAPAGLQETQYF.

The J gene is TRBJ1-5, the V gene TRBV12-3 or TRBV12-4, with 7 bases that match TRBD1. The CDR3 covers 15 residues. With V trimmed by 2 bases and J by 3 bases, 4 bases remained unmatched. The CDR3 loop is CASSLPGTDNQPQHF. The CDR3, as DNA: TGTGCCAGCAGTTTACCCGGGACAGACAATCAGCCCCAGCATTTT.

CDR3 DNA sequence: TGCAGTGCTAGCGACTACACAGATACGCAGTATTTT. Its translation: CSASDYTDTQYF. This sequence joins TRBV20-1 and TRBJ2-3; D possibly corresponds to TRBD2 (5 bases). Germline assignment: CDR1 DFQATT and CDR2 SNEGSKA (reference sequence). Trimming pared 3 bases from V and 2 bases from J, leaving 6 bases between. This CDR3 is 12 amino acids long.

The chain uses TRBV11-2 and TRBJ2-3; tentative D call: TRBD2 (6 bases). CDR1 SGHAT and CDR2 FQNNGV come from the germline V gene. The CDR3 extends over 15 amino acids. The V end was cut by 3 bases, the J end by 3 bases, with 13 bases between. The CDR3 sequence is CASSFGLARTDTQYF. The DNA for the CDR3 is TGTGCCAGCAGCTTTGGCCTAGCGAGGACAGATACGCAGTATTTT.

CDR3 region: CASSSPGTFSYEQYF. CDR3 nucleotide sequence: TGTGCCAGCAGTTCCCCGGGGACTTTCTCATACGAGCAGTACTTC. The chain is built from TRBV28 and TRBJ2-7; the D gene is possibly TRBD2 (6 bases). Trimming pared 4 bases from V and 4 bases from J, leaving 17 bases between. Germline assignment: CDR1 MDHEN and CDR2 SYDVKM. The CDR3 length is 15 residues.

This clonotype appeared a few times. The CDR3 nucleotides are TGCGCCAGCAGCCCGGTTCGGGGGGGATGGGGAGATACGCAGTATTTT. It yields the protein CASSPVRGGWGDTQYF. The gene calls are TRBV4-1 and TRBJ2-3; TRBD2 matches 8 bases. Trimming removed 4 bases from V and 5 bases from J; junction bases left unmatched: 11. Germline CDR1 is MGHRA and CDR2 is YSYEKL. This CDR3 is 16 amino acids long.

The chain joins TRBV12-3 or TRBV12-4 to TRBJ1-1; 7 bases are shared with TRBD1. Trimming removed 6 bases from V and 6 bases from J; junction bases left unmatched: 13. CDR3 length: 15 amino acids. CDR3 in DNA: TGTGCCAGCAGGCCACTCGACAGGGAAGTGGCTGAAGCTTTCTTT. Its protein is CASRPLDREVAEAFF.

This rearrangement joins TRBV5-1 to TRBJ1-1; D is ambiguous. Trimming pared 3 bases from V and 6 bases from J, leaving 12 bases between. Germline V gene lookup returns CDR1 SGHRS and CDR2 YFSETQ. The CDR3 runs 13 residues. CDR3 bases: TGCGCCAGCAGCTGGATGAGCTCCTCTGAAGCTTTCTTT. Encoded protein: CASSWMSSSEAFF. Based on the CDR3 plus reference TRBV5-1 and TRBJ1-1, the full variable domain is KAGVTQTPRYLIKTRGQQVTLSCSPISGHRSVSWYQQTPGQGLQFLFEYFSETQRNKGNFPGRFSGRQFSNSRSEMNVSTLELGDSALYLCASSWMSSSEAFFGQGTRLTVV.

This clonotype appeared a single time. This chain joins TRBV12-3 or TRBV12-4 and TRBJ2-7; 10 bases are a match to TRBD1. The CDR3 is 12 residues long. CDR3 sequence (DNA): TGTGCCAGCAGGGGGTCCGGGACAGGGGCCTCCGTC. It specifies CASRGSGTGASV.

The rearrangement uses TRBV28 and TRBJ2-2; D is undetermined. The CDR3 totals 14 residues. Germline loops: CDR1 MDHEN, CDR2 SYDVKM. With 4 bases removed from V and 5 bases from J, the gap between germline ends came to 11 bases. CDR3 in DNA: TGTGCCAGCAGTTCCCCATCAAGGACCGGGGAGCTGTTTTTT. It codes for CASSSPSRTGELFF.

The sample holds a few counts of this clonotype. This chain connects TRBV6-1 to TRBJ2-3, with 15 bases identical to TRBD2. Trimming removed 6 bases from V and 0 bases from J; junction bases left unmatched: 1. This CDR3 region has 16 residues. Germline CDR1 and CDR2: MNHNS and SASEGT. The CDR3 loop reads CASRGLAGGSTDTQYF. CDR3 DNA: TGTGCCAGCAGAGGACTAGCGGGGGGGAGCACAGATACGCAGTATTTT.

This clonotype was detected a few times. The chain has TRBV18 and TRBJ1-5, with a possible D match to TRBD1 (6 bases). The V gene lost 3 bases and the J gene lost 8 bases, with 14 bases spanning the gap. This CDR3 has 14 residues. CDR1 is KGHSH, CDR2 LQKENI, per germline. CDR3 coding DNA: TGTGCCAGCTCACCCGGCGGACAGTGGGAGCCCCAGCATTTT. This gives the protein CASSPGGQWEPQHF.

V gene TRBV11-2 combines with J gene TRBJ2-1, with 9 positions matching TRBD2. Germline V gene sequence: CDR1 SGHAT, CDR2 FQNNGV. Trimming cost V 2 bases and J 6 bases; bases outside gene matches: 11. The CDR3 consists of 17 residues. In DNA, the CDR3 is TGTGCCAGCAGCTTAAAGTTAGTAGCGGGAGTCCCCAATGAGCAGTTCTTC. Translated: CASSLKLVAGVPNEQFF.

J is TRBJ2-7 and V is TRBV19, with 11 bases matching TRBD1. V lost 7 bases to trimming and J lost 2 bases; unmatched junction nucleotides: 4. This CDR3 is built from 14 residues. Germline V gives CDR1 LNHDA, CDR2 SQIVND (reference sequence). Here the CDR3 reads CASNPGQGAYEQYF. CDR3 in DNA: TGTGCCAGTAACCCGGGACAGGGGGCCTACGAGCAGTACTTC.

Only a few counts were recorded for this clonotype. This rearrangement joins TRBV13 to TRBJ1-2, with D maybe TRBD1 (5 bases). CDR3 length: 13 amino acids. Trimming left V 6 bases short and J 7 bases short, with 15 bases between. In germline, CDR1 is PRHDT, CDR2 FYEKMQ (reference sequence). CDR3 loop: CASRKSQGGGYTF. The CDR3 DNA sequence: TGTGCCAGCAGAAAAAGCCAGGGTGGTGGCTACACCTTC.

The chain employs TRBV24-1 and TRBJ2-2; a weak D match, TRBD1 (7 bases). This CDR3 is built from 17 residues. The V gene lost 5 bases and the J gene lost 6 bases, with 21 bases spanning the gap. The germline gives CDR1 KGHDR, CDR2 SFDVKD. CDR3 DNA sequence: TGTGCCACCAGTGCCCCAAGGAGGGACAGTCGGCCCGGGGAGCTGTTTTTT. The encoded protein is CATSAPRRDSRPGELFF.

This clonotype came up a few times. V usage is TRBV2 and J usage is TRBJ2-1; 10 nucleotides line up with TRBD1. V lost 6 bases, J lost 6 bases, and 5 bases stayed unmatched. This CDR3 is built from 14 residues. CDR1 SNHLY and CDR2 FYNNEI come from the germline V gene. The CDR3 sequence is CASRETGGLNEQFF. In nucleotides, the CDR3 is TGTGCCAGCAGGGAGACAGGGGGCCTCAATGAGCAGTTCTTC.

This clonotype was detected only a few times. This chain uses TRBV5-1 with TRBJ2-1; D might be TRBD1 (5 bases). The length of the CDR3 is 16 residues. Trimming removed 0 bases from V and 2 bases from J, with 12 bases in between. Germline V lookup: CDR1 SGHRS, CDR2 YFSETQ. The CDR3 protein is CASSLDRPPTYNEQFF. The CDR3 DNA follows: TGCGCCAGCAGCTTGGACAGGCCACCTACCTACAATGAGCAGTTCTTC.

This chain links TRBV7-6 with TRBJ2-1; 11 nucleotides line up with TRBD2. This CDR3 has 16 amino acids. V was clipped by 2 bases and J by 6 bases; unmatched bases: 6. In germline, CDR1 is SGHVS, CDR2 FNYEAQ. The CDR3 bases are TGTGCCAGCAGCTTATCACTAGCGGGAGCAGGCAATGAGCAGTTCTTC. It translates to CASSLSLAGAGNEQFF.